This TCR beta chain is from a study of blood T cell repertoires in COVID-19. Overall study: Donors in the United States, Italy and Spain gave samples during acute or convalescent COVID-19.

Original processing notes: The authors estimated nucleated cell counts from reference gene primer amplification. Assay: immunoSEQ multiplex PCR; the TCRdb copy retains only in-frame clones and omits some. That table gives V, J and clone size, and the DNA gave D and trimming. This sample has approximately 250,000 clones, with around 83% found just once. CDR3 length: 15 amino acids. Germline CDR1 is SGHNT and CDR2 is YYREEE (reference sequence). The V gene end was trimmed by 4 bases and the J gene end by 5 bases; junction bases not matched to a gene: 10. The source is a woman in her forties who had recovered from COVID-19. The specimen sequenced was peripheral blood. The chain couples TRBV5-4 to TRBJ2-5, with 8 nucleotides matching TRBD2. The CDR3 sequence: CASSAARGGLETQYF. In DNA form, the CDR3 reads TGTGCCAGCAGCGCCGCCCGCGGGGGGTTGGAGACCCAGTACTTC.